A single sample gave rise to the 12 T cell receptor beta chains below, sequenced in a study of blood T cell repertoires in COVID-19. The protocol was immunoSEQ multiplex PCR, while the TCRdb copy is restricted to in-frame clones and leaves out a portion. The sample holds about 130,000 clones, over 80% seen once. Input material: peripheral blood. The receptors were sampled from a man aged 70 or older with acute or convalescent COVID-19.

The chain links TRBV11-2 to TRBJ1-2; D possibly corresponds to TRBD1 (5 bases). The CDR3 sequence is 12 residues long. The V gene lost 4 bases and the J gene lost 5 bases, with 8 bases spanning the gap. CDR1 and CDR2 from the germline V gene are SGHAT and FQNNGV. CDR3 sequence reads: CASSSRAYGYTF. DNA for the CDR3: TGTGCCAGCAGCTCCAGGGCATATGGCTACACCTTC.

The chain joins TRBV10-2 to TRBJ2-7, with no clear D. Trimming shortened V by 4 bases and J by 1 base, and 2 bases separated the two germline ends. This CDR3 spans 11 amino acids. Germline values: CDR1 WSHSY, CDR2 SAAADI. CDR3 coding DNA: TGCGCCAGCAGTGTATCCTACGAGCAGTACTTC. Translation: CASSVSYEQYF.

This clone has a handful of counts. J is TRBJ1-1 and V is TRBV10-3; 7 bases match TRBD1. Germline V gives CDR1 ENHRY, CDR2 SYGVKD. V trimming: 10 bases; J trimming: 0 bases; junction bases outside the gene matches: 5. The CDR3 length is 13 residues. CDR3 nucleotide sequence: TGTGCCAGCGGACAGGAATTGAACACTGAAGCTTTCTTT. Its translation is CASGQELNTEAFF.

The chain uses TRBV19 and TRBJ2-1; TRBD2 aligns across 12 bases. Germline CDR1 is LNHDA and CDR2 is SQIVND (reference sequence). The junction had 7 bases not matched to a gene; V was cut back by 4 bases and J by 6 bases. This CDR3 spans 16 amino acids. In DNA form, the CDR3 reads TGTGCCAGTAGTACTAGACTAGCGGGGGCCCTCAATGAGCAGTTCTTC. Protein product: CASSTRLAGALNEQFF.

This chain connects TRBV6-1 to TRBJ1-5; 9 bases fit TRBD1. The J segment lost 11 bases and the V segment lost 2 bases, leaving 7 bases of the junction unmatched. Germline loops: CDR1 MNHNS, CDR2 SASEGT. The CDR3 contains 14 residues. CDR3 loop: CASSEYVGQGTQHF. The CDR3 nucleotides are TGTGCCAGCAGTGAATATGTGGGACAGGGAACCCAGCATTTT.

This clone came up a few times. The chain recombines TRBV9 with TRBJ2-1, with a weak D call TRBD1 (5 bases). From germline, CDR1 is SGDLS and CDR2 YYNGEE. The V and J ends lost 4 bases and 1 base respectively, with 9 bases between them. This CDR3 has 14 residues. CDR3 nucleotide sequence: TGTGCCAGCAGCCCCCGACAGTCCTACAATGAGCAGTTCTTC. Protein product: CASSPRQSYNEQFF.

The CDR3 is CASSPGTAVPQYF. The CDR3, as DNA: TGTGCCAGCTCACCCGGGACTGCAGTTCCCCAGTACTTC. This chain connects TRBV18 to TRBJ2-5, with D tentatively TRBD2 (6 bases). This CDR3 spans 13 amino acids. The germline V and J ends were trimmed by 3 bases and 9 bases, with 14 bases remaining between them. From germline, CDR1 is KGHSH and CDR2 LQKENI.

The chain uses TRBV28 and TRBJ1-2; tentative D call: TRBD1 (6 bases). The V end was cut by 9 bases, the J end by 0 bases, with 14 bases between. Germline V gene sequence: CDR1 MDHEN, CDR2 SYDVKM. This CDR3 is built from 14 residues. The CDR3 reads CASGGGSSNYGYTF. CDR3 nucleotide sequence: TGTGCCAGTGGGGGGGGCTCCTCTAACTATGGCTACACCTTC.

This chain uses TRBV18 with TRBJ2-1; 7 nucleotides align to TRBD1. The length of the CDR3 is 16 residues. The trim removed 0 bases at V and 5 bases at J, leaving 7 bases unmatched. The germline V gene has CDR1 KGHSH and CDR2 LQKENI. The CDR3: CASSPPQGMRNNEQFF. The CDR3 DNA reads as TGTGCCAGCTCACCACCACAGGGGATGAGGAACAATGAGCAGTTCTTC.

This clone came up once. As DNA, the CDR3 is TGTGCCAGCAGCCAACCAGGGACAGAAGCTTTCTTT. This translates into CASSQPGTEAFF. The chain carries TRBV3-1 (or the pseudogene TRBV3-2) and TRBJ1-1, with TRBD1 as a possible D gene (6 bases). Germline loops: CDR1 LGHDT, CDR2 YNNKEL (reference sequence). The V gene lost 2 bases and the J gene lost 8 bases, with 9 bases spanning the gap. The CDR3 length is 12 residues.

The sample holds one count of this clone. The rearrangement uses TRBV25-1 and TRBJ1-4, with no clear D. Germline CDR1 is MGHDK and CDR2 is SYGVNS. This CDR3 region has 11 residues. Trimming removed 6 bases from V and 4 bases from J, with 3 bases in between. CDR3 nucleotide sequence: TGTGCCAGCAGCCTTAATGAAAAACTGTTTTTT. Protein product: CASSLNEKLFF.

This clone is medium-sized within its sample. Other DNA sequences in this sample translate to the same CDR3. V is TRBV6-1 and J is TRBJ1-3, with D perhaps TRBD1 (5 bases). V was cut by 3 bases and J by 4 bases, with 10 bases left in between. CDR1 and CDR2 (germline): MNHNS, SASEGT. This CDR3 is built from 14 residues. CDR3 region: CASSDGASGNTIYF. CDR3 coding DNA: TGTGCCAGCAGTGATGGGGCCTCCGGAAACACCATATATTTT.